This TCR beta chain was profiled in a study of T cell changes during pregnancy in multiple sclerosis. Sequencing was performed with immunoSEQ multiplex PCR; in TCRdb, only in-frame clones are kept and a portion is missing. This sample has about 30,000 clones, with 90% found just once. The V and J ends lost 2 bases and 0 bases respectively, with 7 bases between them. The CDR3 extends over 15 amino acids. The receptor was isolated from a female donor in good health, enrolled as a control in a pregnancy study. The rearrangement joins TRBV23-1 to TRBJ2-2; D is uncertain. TRBV23-1 is reported as an ORF; its role is uncertain. Source: CD4+ T cells from peripheral blood mononuclear cells, taken in the third trimester of pregnancy. The CDR3 region is CASSQGRSNTGELFF. In nucleotides, the CDR3 is TGCGCCAGCAGTCAAGGCAGATCGAACACCGGGGAGCTGTTTTTT.